The 25 T cell receptor beta chains below all came from one sample that was sequenced in a study of blood T cell repertoires in COVID-19. Using immunoSEQ multiplex PCR, the repertoire was profiled, and TCRdb retains in-frame clones only, with some absent. There are under 200,000 clones in the sample; about 90% occur only once, and 20% to 25% lies in the top ten. Sequencing was done on a sample of peripheral blood. The receptors derive from a man aged 60 to 69 with active or convalescent COVID-19.

The chain joins TRBV5-1 to TRBJ2-5, with 8 nucleotides matching TRBD2. This CDR3 comprises 13 residues. Looked up from germline, CDR1 is SGHRS and CDR2 is YFSETQ. Trimming cost V 4 bases and J 2 bases; bases outside gene matches: 1. Written as DNA, the CDR3 is TGCGCCAGCAGCATAGCGGGACAAGAGACCCAGTACTTC. Translation: CASSIAGQETQYF.

The chain employs TRBV19 and TRBJ1-1; D ambiguous. The CDR3 sequence is 17 residues long. V lost 2 bases, J lost 0 bases, and 16 bases lay in between. The V gene's germline CDR1 is LNHDA and CDR2 SQIVND (reference sequence). CDR3 in DNA: TGTGCCAGTAGTATAAGGCAGGATCCCCCTATGAACACTGAAGCTTTCTTT. It yields the protein CASSIRQDPPMNTEAFF.

V and J are TRBV5-5 and TRBJ2-1; no clear D gene. Germline CDR1 SGHKS, CDR2 YYEKEE (reference sequence). The CDR3 consists of 13 residues. The V and J ends lost 0 bases and 4 bases respectively, with 5 bases between them. The CDR3 DNA reads TGTGCCAGCAGCTTGGAGCCGTACAATGAGCAGTTCTTC. Its protein product is CASSLEPYNEQFF.

Here the CDR3 DNA reads TGTGCCAGCAGCCCTCAGGGTGGGCCTAATGAAAAACTGTTTTTT. Its translation is CASSPQGGPNEKLFF. This chain joins TRBV7-2 and TRBJ1-4; D may be TRBD1 (5 bases). This CDR3 has 15 amino acids. The V gene's germline CDR1 is SGHTA and CDR2 FQGNSA. V dropped 5 bases and J dropped 3 bases, with 13 bases sitting between them. The whole variable domain, remainder taken from reference TRBV7-2 and TRBJ1-4, is GAGVSQSPSNKVTEKGKDVELRCDPISGHTALYWYRQSLGQGLEFLIYFQGNSAPDKSGLPSDRFSAERTGGSVSTLTIQRTQQEDSAVYLCASSPQGGPNEKLFFGSGTQLSVL.

The chain couples TRBV4-1 to TRBJ1-2; 7 positions agree with TRBD1. Trimming cost V 1 base and J 14 bases; bases outside gene matches: 10. The CDR3 consists of 13 residues. Germline-derived CDR1 and CDR2 are MGHRA and YSYEKL. DNA for the CDR3: TGCGCCAGCAGCCAAGCCAGACAGGGAAGGAGGACCTTC. Protein product: CASSQARQGRRTF.

The V and J genes are TRBV10-3 and TRBJ1-4; D is uncertain. CDR3 length: 14 residues. Germline assignment: CDR1 ENHRY and CDR2 SYGVKD. V was shortened by 10 bases and J by 7 bases, with 19 bases between the two germline ends. CDR3 bases: TGTGCCACCAACACCGCTGGACTGGGTGAAAAACTGTTTTTT. Protein product: CATNTAGLGEKLFF.

The chain recombines TRBV18 with TRBJ2-7; 8 nucleotides match TRBD2. Unmatched junction bases numbered 3, after V lost 4 bases and J lost 4 bases. CDR3 size: 13 residues. The V gene's germline CDR1 is KGHSH and CDR2 LQKENI. The CDR3 region is CASSLLAGYEQYF. The CDR3 nucleotides are TGTGCCAGCTCACTCTTAGCGGGGTACGAGCAGTACTTC.

The rearrangement links TRBV9 to TRBJ1-2, with TRBD1 matching 8 bases. The CDR3 is made up of 14 amino acids. From germline, CDR1 is SGDLS and CDR2 YYNGEE. The junction had 4 bases not matched to a gene; V was cut back by 1 base and J by 5 bases. The CDR3 sequence is CASSVNRGDYGYTF. In DNA, the CDR3 is TGTGCCAGCAGCGTAAACAGGGGGGATTATGGCTACACCTTC.

The V call is TRBV19, the J call TRBJ1-2; no clear D gene. This CDR3 has 15 amino acids. In germline, CDR1 is LNHDA, CDR2 SQIVND (reference sequence). V was pared by 5 bases and J by 6 bases, with 19 bases between. The CDR3 loop reads CASSQSLLTGNGYTF. The CDR3 coding sequence is TGTGCCAGTAGTCAATCACTTCTGACGGGGAATGGCTACACCTTC.

The V and J genes are TRBV5-1 and TRBJ2-2; TRBD2 agrees at 8 bases. The CDR3 runs 16 residues. V was pared by 0 bases and J by 2 bases, with 3 bases of the junction left unmatched. Germline V CDR1 and CDR2: SGHRS, YFSETQ. For the CDR3, the DNA is TGCGCCAGCAGCTTGGAAGCGGGGGCAAACACCGGGGAGCTGTTTTTT. Amino acid sequence: CASSLEAGANTGELFF.

This clone has a handful of counts. The chain employs TRBV19 and TRBJ1-6; possible D gene TRBD1, 5 bases. V lost 1 base to trimming and J lost 8 bases, with 12 bases between them. The germline V gene has CDR1 LNHDA and CDR2 SQIVND (reference sequence). The CDR3 is 15 amino acids. The CDR3 DNA reads as TGTGCCAGTAGTATAGGAGACAGCCGTCATTCACCCCTCCACTTT. It is translated as CASSIGDSRHSPLHF.

The V and J genes are TRBV6-5 and TRBJ1-2, with D unresolved. The V gene's germline CDR1 is MNHEY and CDR2 SVGAGI. CDR3 length: 14 amino acids. V was trimmed by 7 bases and J by 8 bases, leaving 20 bases between them. CDR3 nucleotides: TGTGCCAGCATGTCGACTAACGGCATTGGGGGCTACACCTTC. This gives the protein CASMSTNGIGGYTF.

The CDR3 DNA sequence: TGCGCCAGCAGCCTGGGACTAAATTCCTACGAGCAGTACTTC. Translated: CASSLGLNSYEQYF. This rearrangement joins TRBV5-1 to TRBJ2-7, with 7 positions matching TRBD2. V was clipped by 4 bases and J by 1 base; unmatched bases: 5. The V gene's germline CDR1 is SGHRS and CDR2 YFSETQ. This CDR3 comprises 14 residues.

The V and J genes are TRBV6-5 and TRBJ2-3, with 8 nucleotides matching TRBD2. Germline trimming cut 8 bases from V and 2 bases from J; bases unmatched to any gene: 6. Germline CDR1 reads MNHEY; CDR2 reads SVGAGI. The CDR3 loop spans 14 amino acids. CDR3: CASRGGAYTDTQYF. CDR3 nucleotide sequence: TGTGCCAGCCGGGGGGGGGCGTACACAGATACGCAGTATTTT.

The J gene is TRBJ2-1, the V gene TRBV15; TRBD2 matches at 7 bases. Germline V gives CDR1 LNHNV, CDR2 YYDKDF (reference sequence). V gave up 2 bases and J gave up 0 bases; unmatched junction bases: 10. CDR3 length: 18 residues. CDR3 loop: CATSRSPAGLSSYNEQFF. In DNA form, the CDR3 reads TGTGCCACCAGCAGATCTCCAGCGGGGCTGAGCTCCTACAATGAGCAGTTCTTC.

Concerning this clone itself: Other DNA sequences within the sample encode an identical CDR3. The V call is TRBV18, the J call TRBJ1-1, with a weak D call TRBD1 (6 bases). The CDR3 loop spans 15 amino acids. Germline V gene sequence: CDR1 KGHSH, CDR2 LQKENI. V dropped 0 bases and J dropped 4 bases, with 12 bases sitting between them. DNA for the CDR3: TGTGCCAGCTCACCACCGGGCAGGGGTGGCACTGAAGCTTTCTTT. Translation: CASSPPGRGGTEAFF.

The genes are TRBV9 and TRBJ2-2; no clear D. This CDR3 spans 13 amino acids. From germline, CDR1 is SGDLS and CDR2 YYNGEE. V was pared by 3 bases and J by 4 bases, with 7 bases between. The CDR3 here is CASSGQTTGELFF. In DNA, the CDR3 is TGTGCCAGCAGCGGACAAACCACCGGGGAGCTGTTTTTT.

The chain has TRBV11-2 and TRBJ1-4; a possible D gene is TRBD1 (5 bases). The CDR3 runs 15 residues. Between the trimmed V and J ends, which lost 8 bases and 1 base, there was a span of 14 bases. The germline gives CDR1 SGHAT, CDR2 FQNNGV. CDR3 amino acids: CASQAGGGTNEKLFF. The DNA for the CDR3 is TGTGCCAGCCAAGCCGGGGGGGGAACTAATGAAAAACTGTTTTTT.

This clone has just a few counts. The sample has other DNA sequences that encode this CDR3 too. V gene TRBV19 combines with J gene TRBJ1-4, with 7 positions matching TRBD1. Germline values: CDR1 LNHDA, CDR2 SQIVND (reference sequence). This CDR3 region has 14 residues. V lost 5 bases to trimming and J lost 6 bases; unmatched junction nucleotides: 6. CDR3 protein: CASSSGTEYEKLFF. CDR3 sequence (DNA): TGTGCCAGTAGTTCCGGGACAGAATATGAAAAACTGTTTTTT.

The chain employs TRBV21-1 and TRBJ2-2; the tabulated D call, TRBD1, remains unverified against the DNA. TRBV21-1 is a recognized pseudogene. This CDR3 spans 21 amino acids. Here the CDR3 reads CASSKALEPFRDRSNTGELFF. In DNA, the CDR3 is TGTGCCAGCAGCAAAGCGCTAGAGCCGTTCCGGGACAGATCGAACACCGGGGAGCTGTTTTTT.

V usage is TRBV19 and J usage is TRBJ1-3; unclear D gene. Trimming took off 7 bases at V and 1 base at J, with 8 bases between the two ends. Germline V lookup: CDR1 LNHDA, CDR2 SQIVND (reference sequence). The CDR3 loop spans 13 amino acids. The CDR3 sequence: CASNTGSGNTIYF. As DNA, the CDR3 is TGTGCCAGTAATACGGGTTCTGGAAACACCATATATTTT.

The V gene is TRBV9, the J gene TRBJ2-7; D is uncertain. Per germline, CDR1 SGDLS and CDR2 YYNGEE. There are 14 residues in the CDR3. Trimming stripped 3 bases from V and 6 bases from J, with 16 bases between. DNA for the CDR3: TGTGCCAGCAGCGCGAACCCAGCCGAGGCCGAGCAGTACTTC. The encoded protein is CASSANPAEAEQYF.

This clone came up a few times. The rearrangement uses TRBV30 and TRBJ2-7; TRBD1 agrees at 11 bases. The CDR3 loop spans 14 amino acids. V was clipped by 2 bases and J by 4 bases; unmatched bases: 4. The V gene's germline CDR1 is GTSNPN and CDR2 SVGIG (reference sequence). CDR3 sequence reads: CAWSRTGGGYEQYF. Here the CDR3 DNA reads TGTGCCTGGAGTCGGACAGGGGGCGGTTACGAGCAGTACTTC.

Notes on this clone: The junction differs from germline at one of its ends, possibly a read error. The chain is built from TRBV29-1 and TRBJ2-3, with TRBD1 as a possible D gene (6 bases). Germline CDR1 SQVTM, CDR2 ANQGSEA. This CDR3 spans 15 amino acids. CDR3 loop: CSVEETWGQGDTQYF. CDR3 DNA: TGCAGCGTCGAAGAGACATGGGGGCAGGGGGATACGCAGTATTTT.

The CDR3 bases are TGCGCCAGCAGCTTGGATGGCCAGGGGAGAGATACGCAGTATTTT. It specifies CASSLDGQGRDTQYF. V gene TRBV5-1 combines with J gene TRBJ2-3; possible D gene TRBD1, 6 bases. V was pared by 0 bases and J by 5 bases, with 13 bases between. The V gene's germline CDR1 is SGHRS and CDR2 YFSETQ. The CDR3 spans 15 residues.